This T cell receptor beta chain was obtained from a study of spatial heterogeneity in lung cancer. About the study: Alpha-chain sequences were detected in numbers that were consistently lower than beta-chain sequences. The average count in raw reads for each unique TCR and UMI combination exceeded nine appearances.

General study results and limits: How many expanded intratumoral alpha and beta TCRs were present tracked the tumor mutation count, which was a count of nonsynonymous mutations.

Remarks on this clonotype: Antigen: not known. The junction departs from the called germline gene at one end, perhaps through a read error.

One entry per CDR3 protein, called by TCRdb with MiXCR from the 5' RACE reads. The data hold approximately 16,000 distinct CDR3 sequences, with approximately 7% observed a single time. Per germline, CDR1 SGDLS and CDR2 YYNGEE. The CDR3 has 13 amino acids. Time point specified: sample taken at primary tumor resection. A total of approximately 70 untreated early-stage non-small cell lung cancer patients served as donors. The authors sequenced whole RNA from tumor, nontumor lung or frozen PBMC without sorting. This material consisted of lung tumor tissue, taken at surgery. The clonotype comes from a female donor with early-stage non-small cell lung cancer. This sequence joins TRBV9 and TRBJ1-2, with D perhaps matching TRBD1 (5 bases). CDR3 amino acids: CASRRGDLYAYTF. CDR3 in DNA: TGTGCCAGCAGGAGGGGCGACCTCTATGCCTACACCTTC.